This is a list of T cell receptor beta chains from one sample in a study of T-cell reconstitution after alpha-beta-depleted transplantation in children. Via MiXCR, TCRdb re-called the PCR reads, giving one row per CDR3 protein. This sample has about 400,000 distinct CDR3 sequences, with about a sixth found just once. Sample: PBMCs, mostly from graft donor cells, taken 360 days after TCRalphabeta/CD19-depleted stem cell transplant. These receptors were obtained from a boy under three years old who had a stem cell transplant for Wiskott-Aldrich syndrome, so the T cells may come from the graft donor. CDR3s include the opening cysteine and the closing phenylalanine or tryptophan. Each record gives: V gene, J gene, D gene, clone size, CDR3 DNA, CDR3 protein. D genes are given only for firm matches. Rows may omit the clone size; those that give it use once, few, many or a size class.

>TRBV5-1|TRBJ2-7|TRBD1|few
TGCGCCAGCAGCCAGGACAGGGGGTTACACCTCTACGAGCAGTACTTC
CASSQDRGLHLYEQYF
>TRBV11-2|TRBJ2-5|TRBD2|few
TGTGCCAGCAGCTTAGAACAAGGACTAGCGGGAGATCGAGAGACCCAGTACTTC
CASSLEQGLAGDRETQYF
>TRBV15|TRBJ2-3|TRBD1|few
TGTGCCACAGGGGACAGGGGGGCAGATACGCAGTATTTT
CATGDRGADTQYF
>TRBV25-1|TRBJ2-5|TRBD2|many
TGTGCCAGCAGTGTAGGGACTAGTCCTGAAGAGACCCAGTACTTC
CASSVGTSPEETQYF
>TRBV2|TRBJ2-1|NA|few
TGTGCCAGCAGTGGTCTAGCTCCGGCTTACAATGAGCAGTTCTTC
CASSGLAPAYNEQFF
>TRBV27|TRBJ2-3|TRBD2|few
TGTGCCAGCAGTTCCCGACTAGCGGGAGTAGATACGCAGTATTTT
CASSSRLAGVDTQYF
>TRBV5-1|TRBJ2-3|NA|few
TGCGCCAGCAGCTTGAGCAGGACAGCGTCCACAGATACGCAGTATTTT
CASSLSRTASTDTQYF
>TRBV3-1|TRBJ2-1|TRBD2|few
TGTGCCAGCAGCCAAGACCCGGGGGGTGGCTACAATGAGCAGTTCTTC
CASSQDPGGGYNEQFF
>TRBV29-1|TRBJ2-7|NA|many
TGCAGCGTTGAGGGGCAGGGTACCTACGAGCAGTACTTC
CSVEGQGTYEQYF
>TRBV12-3/TRBV12-4|TRBJ1-2|NA|few
TGTGCCAGCAATAAGCCCGGGACATTCTATGGCTACACCTTC
CASNKPGTFYGYTF
>TRBV5-5|TRBJ1-4|NA|few
TGTGCCAGCAGCTTGATTGGCCGTAATGAAAAACTGTTTTTT
CASSLIGRNEKLFF
>TRBV19|TRBJ2-1|TRBD2|NA
TGTGCCAGTAGTATGGGACTAGAGCAGTTCTTC
CASSMGLEQFF
>TRBV10-2|TRBJ2-3|NA|NA
TGCGCCAGCAGAATTAGCGGTCGCACAGATACGCAGTATTTT
CASRISGRTDTQYF
>TRBV11-2|TRBJ1-5|NA|few
TGTGCCAGCAGCTTAGGGGAGCGCAATCAGCCCCAGCATTTT
CASSLGERNQPQHF
>TRBV12-3/TRBV12-4|TRBJ2-1|NA|NA
TGTGCCAGCAGTTTGCAGGGAGGGGGCTACAATGAGCAGTTCTTC
CASSLQGGGYNEQFF
>TRBV10-3|TRBJ2-4|TRBD2|NA
TGTGCCATCAGTGAGTCTCGCGGGAGGGGGGCCAAAAACATTCAGTACTTC
CAISESRGRGAKNIQYF
>TRBV28|TRBJ2-2|TRBD1|NA
TGTGCCAGCAGGGGACAGCACACCGGGGAGCTGTTTTTT
CASRGQHTGELFF
>TRBV29-1|TRBJ1-1|TRBD1|few
TGCAGCGTTGGTAACAGGGGGCTGGACACTGAAGCTTTCTTT
CSVGNRGLDTEAFF
>TRBV15|TRBJ2-2|NA|few
TGTGCCACCAGCAGAGATAGGACCGGCACCGGGGAGCTGTTTTTT
CATSRDRTGTGELFF
>TRBV15|TRBJ2-3|TRBD1|NA
TGTGCCACCAGCAGGACAGGGGCACGTCGAGATACGCAGTATTTT
CATSRTGARRDTQYF
>TRBV12-3/TRBV12-4|TRBJ2-3|TRBD1|many
TGTGCCAGCAGTTTGGGACAGGGGGCAAGAGATACGCAGTATTTT
CASSLGQGARDTQYF
>TRBV5-1|TRBJ1-2|NA|few
TGCGCCAGCAGCTTGAAAGGGAGCTATGGCTACACCTTC
CASSLKGSYGYTF
>TRBV9|TRBJ2-3|TRBD2|NA
TGTGCCAGCAGCGCGGGGACTAGCGGGAGGGCGGGTACAGATACGCAGTATTTT
CASSAGTSGRAGTDTQYF
>TRBV7-9|TRBJ2-7|TRBD2|NA
TGTGCCAGCAGCTCCCAGCGGGAGGGCCTTCACGAGCAGTACTTC
CASSSQREGLHEQYF
>TRBV24-1|TRBJ2-2|NA|few
TGTGCCTCCGCGGCCACCGGGGAGCTGTTTTTT
CASAATGELFF
>TRBV7-9|TRBJ2-1|NA|few
TGTGCCAGCAGCCCAAAGTGGGAGCAGTTCTTC
CASSPKWEQFF
>TRBV20-1|TRBJ2-1|TRBD2|once
TGCAGTGCTAGCGGGAGGGCCTCCTACAATGAGCAGTTCTTC
CSASGRASYNEQFF
>TRBV5-6|TRBJ2-1|NA|few
TGTGCCAGCAGCTTGGCGTATAAAACAGGTGGCAATGAGCAGTTCTTC
CASSLAYKTGGNEQFF
>TRBV29-1|TRBJ2-1|NA|NA
TGCAGCGTTGAATGGTCCTACAATGAGCAGTTCTTC
CSVEWSYNEQFF
>TRBV29-1|TRBJ2-3|NA|few
TGCAGCGTTGGGGACTTCACAGATACGCAGTATTTT
CSVGDFTDTQYF
>TRBV5-6|TRBJ1-1|NA|few
TGTGCCAGCAGCGTAGGACCGAAGTCCACTGAAGCTTTCTTT
CASSVGPKSTEAFF
>TRBV6-5|TRBJ1-1|NA|few
TGTGCCAGCCCAGGAGAGGGGAACACTGAAGCTTTCTTT
CASPGEGNTEAFF
>TRBV7-9|TRBJ2-7|NA|few
TGTGCCAGCAGCTTCGACAGGCCCCCCTACGAGCAGTACTTC
CASSFDRPPYEQYF
>TRBV20-1|TRBJ2-1|TRBD2|few
TGCAGTGCTACCGTAACGGGACTAGCGGGAGCTTACAATGAGCAGTTCTTC
CSATVTGLAGAYNEQFF
>TRBV3-1|TRBJ2-2|NA|few
TGTGCCAGCAGCCAAGGGTTCGACACCGGGGAGCTGTTTTTT
CASSQGFDTGELFF
>TRBV30|TRBJ1-2|NA|NA
TGTGCCTGGAGTGTACTCCGGGTAAGGGGAGGCGGCTACACCTTC
CAWSVLRVRGGGYTF
>TRBV12-3/TRBV12-4|TRBJ2-5|NA|NA
TGTGCCAGCAGTCCCTTCGGCCCCCAAGAGACCCAGTACTTC
CASSPFGPQETQYF
>TRBV6-5|TRBJ2-3|TRBD2|few
TGTGCCAGCAGTTTCGCCTACCCGGGTGCGGGAGGTGGCACAGATACGCAGTATTTT
CASSFAYPGAGGGTDTQYF
>TRBV12-3/TRBV12-4|TRBJ2-3|NA|NA
TGTGCCAGCAGTTTTATGGTTTGGGGCACAGATACGCAGTATTTT
CASSFMVWGTDTQYF
>TRBV7-7|TRBJ2-1|TRBD2|few
TGTGCCAGCAGCTTGGCTAGCGGGAGTATGAATGAGCAGTTCTTC
CASSLASGSMNEQFF
>TRBV18|TRBJ1-3|NA|NA
TGTGCCAGCTCACCCCTCTCTGGAAACACCATATATTTT
CASSPLSGNTIYF
>TRBV3-1|TRBJ2-5|TRBD1|few
TGTGCCAGCAGCCAAGACGGGACAGGGGCCCACCAAGAGACCCAGTACTTC
CASSQDGTGAHQETQYF
>TRBV29-1|TRBJ2-1|TRBD2|NA
TGCAGCGTTGGGGAGGGCGAGTACAATGAGCAGTTCTTC
CSVGEGEYNEQFF
>TRBV5-1|TRBJ2-3|NA|NA
TGCGCCAGCAGCTTTCAAAATTTTGCGGTCACAGATACGCAGTATTTT
CASSFQNFAVTDTQYF
>TRBV3-1|TRBJ2-7|NA|few
TGTGCCAGCAGCCAAGGACTAAGCGAGCAGTACTTC
CASSQGLSEQYF
>TRBV6-2/TRBV6-3|TRBJ2-7|NA|NA
TGTGCCAGCAGGCCTCAGGGGAGCTCCTACGAGCAGTACTTC
CASRPQGSSYEQYF
>TRBV10-3|TRBJ2-3|TRBD1|NA
TGTGCCATCAGCTTGACAGGGACCTTCACAGATACGCAGTATTTT
CAISLTGTFTDTQYF
>TRBV7-9|TRBJ2-7|TRBD1|few
TGTGCCAGCAGCTCCAGTTCAACAGGGGAAATTGACGAGCAGTACTTC
CASSSSSTGEIDEQYF
>TRBV4-3|TRBJ2-7|NA|few
TGCGCCAGCAGCCAAAACCCTCTGGGGGAGCAGTACTTC
CASSQNPLGEQYF